This entry is about one TCR beta chain. What it recognizes is unknown. Semi-nested PCR with Nested Universal Primer A followed constant-region reverse priming of full-length variable regions. TCRdb re-called the 5' RACE reads with MiXCR, one entry per CDR3 protein. The sample shows 35,000 to 50,000 distinct CDR3 sequences, over 25% of them seen only once. Memory CD4+ cells were defined as CD4+CD45RO+CD25-. Study results and caveats: Tumor-infiltrating Treg TCR alpha and beta sequences overlapped most with tumor naive CD4+ T cells, then blood naive. The larger cohort examined one V-J beta rearrangement, not whole repertoires.

The sequence was collected from a female donor with breast cancer. Material: tumor-infiltrating memory CD4+ T cells sorted from the breast tumor. As for subset: memory CD4+ T cells, CD4+CD45RO+CD25-.

This CDR3 reads CASSFLMTVGYNEQFF. The CDR3 nucleotides are TGTGCCAGCAGTTTTTTAATGACAGTGGGTTACAATGAGCAGTTCTTC. This chain connects TRBV12-3 or TRBV12-4 to TRBJ2-1, with a weak D call TRBD1 (5 bases). With 3 bases removed from V and 4 bases from J, the gap between germline ends came to 16 bases. The CDR3 covers 16 residues.